This T cell receptor (beta chain) was sequenced during a study of blood T cell repertoires in COVID-19. Study details: Samples taken during acute and convalescent COVID-19 were collected in the United States, Italy and Spain.

Germline V gives CDR1 MNHEY, CDR2 SVGAGI. The ends were cut back, 6 bases at V and 4 bases at J, with 16 bases in the middle. This CDR3 contains 15 residues. Data came from immunoSEQ multiplex PCR; TCRdb stores just in-frame clones and leaves some out. The sample includes about 83,000 clones, roughly 86% of them seen just once. The V call is TRBV6-5, the J call TRBJ2-1, with a possible D match to TRBD1 (6 bases). The TCR was taken from an elderly man with active or convalescent COVID-19. The sequencing sample was made of peripheral blood. In DNA form, the CDR3 reads TGTGCCAGCAGCAAACAGGGTAACCCTTACAATGAGCAGTTCTTC. This encodes CASSKQGNPYNEQFF.